This T cell receptor beta chain was sequenced for a study of blood T cell repertoires in COVID-19. On the study more broadly: Acute and convalescent COVID-19 samples came from the United States, Italy and Spain. Nucleic acid was either cDNA or gDNA, and it came from T cells, B-cell-depleted T cells, or PBMCs.

The V end lost 6 bases, the J end lost 8 bases, and 22 bases lay between the germline ends. CDR3 length equals 15 residues. Looked up from germline, CDR1 is MNHEY and CDR2 is SVGAGI. In the original processing: Nucleated cell counts were estimated from reference gene primer amplification. TCRdb's copy holds only in-frame clones and misses some; the assay was immunoSEQ multiplex PCR. From that table come the V and J calls and clone size; the DNA was used to work out D and trimming. This table holds 300,000 or so clones, about 87% found once. The chain combines TRBV6-5 with TRBJ1-1; D is perhaps TRBD1 (6 bases). This receptor was obtained from a woman in her thirties or forties with acute or convalescent COVID-19. Sequenced material: peripheral blood. CDR3 sequence reads: CASRGLTGTPAEAFF. The CDR3 DNA sequence: TGTGCCAGCAGAGGACTTACCGGGACACCCGCAGAAGCTTTCTTT.